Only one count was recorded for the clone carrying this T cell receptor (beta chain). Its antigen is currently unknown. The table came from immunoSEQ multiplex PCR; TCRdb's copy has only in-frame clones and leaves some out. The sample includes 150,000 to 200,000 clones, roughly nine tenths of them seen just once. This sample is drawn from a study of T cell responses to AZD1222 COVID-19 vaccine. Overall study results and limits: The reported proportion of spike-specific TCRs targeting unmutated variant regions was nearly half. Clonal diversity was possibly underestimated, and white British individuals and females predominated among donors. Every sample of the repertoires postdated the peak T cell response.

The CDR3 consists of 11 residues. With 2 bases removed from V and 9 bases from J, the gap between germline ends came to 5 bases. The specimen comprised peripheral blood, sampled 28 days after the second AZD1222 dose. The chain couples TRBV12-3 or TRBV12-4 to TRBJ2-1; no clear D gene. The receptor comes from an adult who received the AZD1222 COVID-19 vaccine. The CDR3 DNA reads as TGTGCCAGCAGTTTATCGAGTGAGCAGTTCTTC. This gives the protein CASSLSSEQFF.